The 20 T cell receptor beta chains below were found in one sample sequenced in a study of T cell changes during pregnancy in multiple sclerosis. Some clones are missing from TCRdb's copy, which holds only in-frame ones; the method was immunoSEQ multiplex PCR. The data contain tens of thousands of clones, less than 95% of them singletons. Sequencing used peripheral blood, obtained in the third trimester of pregnancy. The receptors stem from a female donor with multiple sclerosis, enrolled in a pregnancy study.

The chain recombines TRBV7-3 with TRBJ2-1; D remains ambiguous. The CDR3 is made up of 16 amino acids. V was clipped by 5 bases and J by 4 bases, with 18 bases between them. CDR1 SGHTA and CDR2 FQGTGA come from the germline V gene. Here the CDR3 reads CASSQTPAPGYNEQFF. CDR3 coding DNA: TGTGCCAGCAGCCAAACCCCGGCCCCGGGTTACAATGAGCAGTTCTTC.

This rearrangement joins TRBV27 to TRBJ2-1; 11 nucleotides line up with TRBD2. Per the germline V gene, CDR1 is MNHEY and CDR2 is SMNVEV (reference sequence). J was trimmed by 7 bases and V by 5 bases; bases with no gene match: 10. The CDR3 loop spans 16 amino acids. The CDR3 DNA follows: TGTGCCAGCAGTCGGTTAGCGGGGGGGTTGGTGAATGAGCAGTTCTTC. It translates to CASSRLAGGLVNEQFF.

The rearrangement links TRBV7-9 to TRBJ2-5, with 10 bases matching TRBD2. Germline lookup yields CDR1 SEHNR and CDR2 FQNEAQ (reference sequence). Trimming removed 2 bases from V and 4 bases from J; junction bases left unmatched: 4. The length of the CDR3 is 15 residues. CDR3 sequence: CASSLSSGGAETQYF. In DNA, the CDR3 is TGTGCCAGCAGCTTATCTAGCGGGGGTGCAGAGACCCAGTACTTC. Using reference TRBV7-9 and TRBJ2-5 for the parts outside the CDR3, the full variable domain is DTGVSQNPRHKITKRGQNVTFRCDPISEHNRLYWYRQTLGQGPEFLTYFQNEAQLEKSRLLSDRFSAERPKGSFSTLEIQRTEQGDSAMYLCASSLSSGGAETQYFGPGTRLLVL.

Here the CDR3 reads CASSAQGGNQPQHF. DNA of the CDR3: TGTGCCAGCAGTGCCCAGGGGGGCAATCAGCCCCAGCATTTT. The chain links TRBV6-1 to TRBJ1-5, with 7 bases aligning to TRBD1. The CDR3 runs 14 residues. Per germline, CDR1 MNHNS and CDR2 SASEGT. V lost 4 bases to trimming and J lost 2 bases; unmatched junction nucleotides: 2.

The genes are TRBV2 and TRBJ1-2; 10 positions match TRBD1. This CDR3 has 14 residues. Trimming removed 1 base from V and 8 bases from J; junction bases left unmatched: 4. Germline-derived CDR1 and CDR2 are SNHLY and FYNNEI. The CDR3 DNA reads as TGTGCCAGCAGTGAAGAGACAGGGGGCGGGGGCTACACCTTC. Protein sequence: CASSEETGGGGYTF.

This sequence joins TRBV27 and TRBJ2-5, with TRBD2 matching over 9 bases. CDR3 size: 15 residues. Germline-derived CDR1 and CDR2 are MNHEY and SMNVEV (reference sequence). V lost 5 bases and J lost 6; bases outside the gene matches: 10. The CDR3 loop is CASSEAGGPPQTQYF. The CDR3 region has the DNA TGTGCCAGCAGTGAAGCGGGGGGACCCCCACAGACCCAGTACTTC.

The chain recombines TRBV7-2 with TRBJ2-1; 8 bases are a match to TRBD2. V dropped 3 bases and J dropped 9; count of bases not matched to a gene: 10. The V gene's germline CDR1 is SGHTA and CDR2 FQGNSA. The CDR3 totals 15 residues. As DNA, the CDR3 is TGTGCCAGCAGCTTTTACCGGGGGGGCCGACTTGAGCAGTTCTTC. Residues: CASSFYRGGRLEQFF.

The CDR3 spells CATSPRQVYNEQFF. The CDR3 DNA reads TGTGCCACCAGTCCCAGGCAGGTATACAATGAGCAGTTCTTC. The chain recombines TRBV19 with TRBJ2-1; D unclear. The germline V gene has CDR1 LNHDA and CDR2 SQIVND (reference sequence). The CDR3 is 14 amino acids. Trimming removed 10 bases from V and 4 bases from J, with 17 bases in between.

The J gene is TRBJ2-5, the V gene TRBV5-1, with D possibly being TRBD1 (6 bases). The germline V and J ends were trimmed by 0 bases and 4 bases, with 7 bases remaining between them. CDR1 is SGHRS, CDR2 YFSETQ, per germline. The CDR3 is 13 residues long. The CDR3 protein is CASSLGGPETQYF. CDR3 nucleotides: TGCGCCAGCAGCTTGGGGGGGCCAGAGACCCAGTACTTC.

This clone appeared a single time. The gene calls are TRBV15 and TRBJ1-1; 7 nucleotides line up with TRBD1. The V gene end was trimmed by 3 bases and the J gene end by 1 base; junction bases not matched to a gene: 5. Looked up from germline, CDR1 is LNHNV and CDR2 is YYDKDF (reference sequence). The CDR3 runs to 15 residues. The chain's CDR3 is CATSREQGSNTEAFF. CDR3 nucleotide sequence: TGTGCCACCAGCAGGGAACAGGGGTCGAACACTGAAGCTTTCTTT.

The J gene is TRBJ2-7, the V gene TRBV5-6; 10 bases line up with TRBD1. V trimming: 0 bases; J trimming: 3 bases; junction bases outside the gene matches: 6. Germline CDR1 is SGHDT and CDR2 is YYEEEE. This CDR3 has 16 residues. This chain's CDR3 is CASSLGVRTGGYEQYF. The DNA of the CDR3 is TGTGCCAGCAGCTTGGGTGTGAGGACAGGGGGCTACGAGCAGTACTTC.

This CDR3 is CATSQRLVGEQFF. In DNA form, the CDR3 reads TGTGCCACCAGCCAGAGACTAGTTGGTGAGCAGTTCTTC. The V call is TRBV15, the J call TRBJ2-1; weak D call: TRBD2 (6 bases). The V and J ends lost 5 bases and 9 bases respectively, with 14 bases between them. CDR1 LNHNV and CDR2 YYDKDF come from the germline V gene (reference sequence). This CDR3 is built from 13 residues.

The chain links TRBV6-5 to TRBJ2-7, with 7 bases identical to TRBD2. The CDR3 is 13 residues long. The V gene's germline CDR1 is MNHEY and CDR2 SVGAGI. V lost 0 bases and J lost 6; bases outside the gene matches: 2. DNA of the CDR3: TGTGCCAGCAGTTACTCCAGGACTAGCGAGCAGTACTTC. This sequence encodes CASSYSRTSEQYF.

The V and J genes are TRBV6-6 and TRBJ2-4, with D hard to call. The germline V gene has CDR1 MNHNY and CDR2 SVGAGI (reference sequence). The ends were cut back, 7 bases at V and 0 bases at J, with 16 bases in the middle. The CDR3 has 16 residues. For the CDR3, the DNA is TGTGCCAGCACCCGGTTAGTAGAGCTAGCCAAAAACATTCAGTACTTC. It is translated as CASTRLVELAKNIQYF.

The gene calls are TRBV4-1 and TRBJ1-4; 8 positions match TRBD1. Germline V gene data show CDR1 as MGHRA and CDR2 as YSYEKL. This CDR3 region has 15 residues. Trimming took 5 bases from V and 8 from J; bases not matched to a gene: 10. The CDR3 nucleotides read TGCGCCAGCAGCGTTCCGGGACAGGCGTTCGAAAAACTGTTTTTT. It encodes CASSVPGQAFEKLFF.

This rearrangement joins TRBV6-5 to TRBJ1-6, with a tentative D call TRBD1 (5 bases). Between the trimmed V and J ends, which lost 3 bases and 10 bases, there was a span of 16 bases. The CDR3 spans 15 residues. Germline CDR1 is MNHEY and CDR2 is SVGAGI. In DNA, the CDR3 is TGTGCCAGCAGTTATACCCCTCCGGGGGTCTCACCCCTCCACTTT. It specifies CASSYTPPGVSPLHF.

The chain couples TRBV6-1 to TRBJ1-6, with D possibly being TRBD1 (6 bases). With 3 bases removed from V and 7 bases from J, the gap between germline ends came to 10 bases. This CDR3 is built from 14 residues. The V gene's germline CDR1 is MNHNS and CDR2 SASEGT. CDR3 protein: CASSDATGNSPLHF. The CDR3 DNA reads as TGTGCCAGCAGTGATGCGACAGGCAATTCACCCCTCCACTTT.

This chain links TRBV9 with TRBJ1-6, with unresolved D. In germline, CDR1 is SGDLS, CDR2 YYNGEE. The V and J ends lost 5 bases and 9 bases respectively, with 12 bases between them. This CDR3 is 13 amino acids long. The CDR3 nucleotides read TGTGCCAGCAGTCCAGAGCGTGGTTCACCCCTCCACTTT. This sequence encodes CASSPERGSPLHF. The full variable domain, rest sourced from reference TRBV9 and TRBJ1-6, is DSGVTQTPKHLITATGQRVTLRCSPRSGDLSVYWYQQSLDQGLQFLIQYYNGEERAKGNILERFSAQQFPDLHSELNLSSLELGDSALYFCASSPERGSPLHFGNGTRLTVT.

The chain has TRBV5-4 and TRBJ2-3, with TRBD2 matching over 12 bases. With 0 bases clipped from V and 4 bases from J, the junction kept 0 bases outside the gene matches. CDR1 and CDR2 from the germline V gene are SGHNT and YYREEE (reference sequence). The CDR3 is 15 amino acids. Written as DNA, the CDR3 is TGTGCCAGCAGCTTGGGGACTAGCGGGGCAGATACGCAGTATTTT. It specifies CASSLGTSGADTQYF.

The rearrangement links TRBV5-4 to TRBJ2-5; maybe TRBD2 (5 bases). In germline, CDR1 is SGHNT, CDR2 YYREEE (reference sequence). Trimming cost V 3 bases and J 5 bases, with 17 bases left between them. The CDR3 spans 15 residues. CDR3 coding DNA: TGTGCCAGCAGCTCATCCCACTCCGGCGGGGAGACCCAGTACTTC. Translating gives CASSSSHSGGETQYF.